A selection of T cell receptor beta chains follows, all from one sample in a study of monozygotic twins with inflammatory bowel disease. Using the 5' RACE reads, TCRdb records one entry per CDR3 protein without DNA. The sample holds 150,000 to 200,000 distinct CDR3 sequences. Sequenced sample: blood. The receptors come from a human donor with ulcerative colitis or Crohn's disease, or a healthy co-twin of an affected twin (not recorded which). CDR3s include the opening cysteine and the closing phenylalanine or tryptophan. The size of a clone is reported for some rows only, either as once, few or many, or as a class for expanded clones.

v_gene: TRBV4-1; abundance: NA; j_gene: TRBJ2-3; CDR3aa: CASSQEGQGSDTQYF
v_gene: TRBV6-5; abundance: NA; j_gene: TRBJ2-1; CDR3aa: CASSSDRRNEQFF
v_gene: TRBV6-6; abundance: NA; j_gene: TRBJ2-7; CDR3aa: CASTKRLDSLEQYF
v_gene: TRBV5-1; abundance: NA; j_gene: TRBJ1-1; CDR3aa: CASSWGMDTEAFF
v_gene: TRBV9; abundance: NA; j_gene: TRBJ2-5; CDR3aa: CASSPLGRERETQYF
v_gene: TRBV20-1; abundance: NA; j_gene: TRBJ2-7; CDR3aa: CSGTLDIREQYF
v_gene: TRBV20-1; abundance: NA; j_gene: TRBJ2-7; CDR3aa: CSARGGQGIFVEQYF
v_gene: TRBV5-1; abundance: NA; j_gene: TRBJ2-2; CDR3aa: CASSFEPQGNTGELFF
v_gene: TRBV20-1; abundance: NA; j_gene: TRBJ1-1; CDR3aa: CSVPWGTEAFF
v_gene: TRBV7-9; abundance: NA; j_gene: TRBJ2-5; CDR3aa: CASSLGPPDRETQYF
v_gene: TRBV5-1; abundance: NA; j_gene: TRBJ1-2; CDR3aa: CASSLEWDDGYTF
v_gene: TRBV11-2; abundance: NA; j_gene: TRBJ2-1; CDR3aa: CASSLDRAGIGHEQFF
v_gene: TRBV7-9; abundance: NA; j_gene: TRBJ2-2; CDR3aa: CASSLVGGYTGELFF
v_gene: TRBV15; abundance: NA; j_gene: TRBJ2-3; CDR3aa: CATSFGTSGTDTQYF
v_gene: TRBV12-3/TRBV12-4; abundance: NA; j_gene: TRBJ2-3; CDR3aa: CATQRGSTDTQYF
v_gene: TRBV3-1; abundance: NA; j_gene: TRBJ2-6; CDR3aa: CASSQRDGANVLTF
v_gene: TRBV7-2; abundance: NA; j_gene: TRBJ1-2; CDR3aa: CASSLESRGYTF
v_gene: TRBV7-9; abundance: NA; j_gene: TRBJ1-2; CDR3aa: CASSFEGSGGYTF
v_gene: TRBV12-3/TRBV12-4; abundance: NA; j_gene: TRBJ2-7; CDR3aa: CASSLADRSYEQYF
v_gene: TRBV4-1; abundance: NA; j_gene: TRBJ1-1; CDR3aa: CASSRPTGGNTEAFF
v_gene: TRBV6-5; abundance: NA; j_gene: TRBJ2-1; CDR3aa: CASSYSFEQFF
v_gene: TRBV7-8; abundance: NA; j_gene: TRBJ1-5; CDR3aa: CASSNRDPEYQPQHF
v_gene: TRBV7-2; abundance: NA; j_gene: TRBJ2-3; CDR3aa: CASSAGTSGSGTDTQYF
v_gene: TRBV4-1; abundance: NA; j_gene: TRBJ2-7; CDR3aa: CASAVYPSSYEQYF
v_gene: TRBV20-1; abundance: NA; j_gene: TRBJ1-5; CDR3aa: CSASRDSFLFSNQPQHF
v_gene: TRBV12-3/TRBV12-4; abundance: large; j_gene: TRBJ2-3; CDR3aa: CASSLQFTDRRYF
v_gene: TRBV18; abundance: NA; j_gene: TRBJ2-5; CDR3aa: CASSPRAGSGETQYF
v_gene: TRBV5-6; abundance: NA; j_gene: TRBJ1-2; CDR3aa: CASSLLSRANYGYTF
v_gene: TRBV18; abundance: NA; j_gene: TRBJ2-5; CDR3aa: CASSTYQETQYF
v_gene: TRBV11-2; abundance: NA; j_gene: TRBJ2-3; CDR3aa: CASSLEPSTDTQYF
v_gene: TRBV29-1; abundance: NA; j_gene: TRBJ1-5; CDR3aa: CSVARDWGQPQHF
v_gene: TRBV3-1; abundance: NA; j_gene: TRBJ2-5; CDR3aa: CASSQGVLGRETQYF
v_gene: TRBV5-1; abundance: NA; j_gene: TRBJ2-7; CDR3aa: CASSGPKAANEQYF
v_gene: TRBV6-2/TRBV6-3; abundance: NA; j_gene: TRBJ2-2; CDR3aa: CASSYSIVLAGATNTGELFF
v_gene: TRBV27; abundance: NA; j_gene: TRBJ1-1; CDR3aa: CASSLFGQGYTEAFF